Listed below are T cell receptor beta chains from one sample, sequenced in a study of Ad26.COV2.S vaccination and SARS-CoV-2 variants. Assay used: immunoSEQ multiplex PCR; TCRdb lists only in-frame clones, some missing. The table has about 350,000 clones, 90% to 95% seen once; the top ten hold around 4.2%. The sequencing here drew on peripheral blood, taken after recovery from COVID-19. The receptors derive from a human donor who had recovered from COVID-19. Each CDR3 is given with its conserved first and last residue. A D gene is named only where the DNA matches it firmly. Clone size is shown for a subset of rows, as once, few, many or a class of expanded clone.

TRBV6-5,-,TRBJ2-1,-,TGTGCCAGCAGTTACCAGTCCGGTGAGCAGTTCTTC,CASSYQSGEQFF
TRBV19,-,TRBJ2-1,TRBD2,TGTGCCAGTAGTGCGGGACTAGCGGACTCCTACAATGAGCAGTTCTTC,CASSAGLADSYNEQFF
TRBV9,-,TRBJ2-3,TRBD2,TGTGCCAGCAGCGAACGGGGGGTCACAGATACGCAGTATTTT,CASSERGVTDTQYF
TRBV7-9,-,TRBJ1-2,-,TGTGCCAGCAGCCCACCCGCGGGGGGCTATGGCTACACCTTC,CASSPPAGGYGYTF
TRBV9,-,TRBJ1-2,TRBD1,TGTGCCAGCAGCCCCTCCGGACAGGGAAGCTATGGCTACACCTTC,CASSPSGQGSYGYTF
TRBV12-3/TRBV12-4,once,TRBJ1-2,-,TGTGCCAGCACCCTATTCTATACTCATGGCTACACCTTC,CASTLFYTHGYTF
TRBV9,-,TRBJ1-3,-,TGTGCCAGCAGCGTAGATGGGGCAGGCGGAAACACCATATATTTT,CASSVDGAGGNTIYF
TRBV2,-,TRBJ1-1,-,TGTGCCAGCAGTGATGGGGCTCTGAACACTGAAGCTTTCTTT,CASSDGALNTEAFF
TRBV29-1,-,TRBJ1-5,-,TGCAGCGTCGGGAGGGACAATCAGCCCCAGCATTTT,CSVGRDNQPQHF
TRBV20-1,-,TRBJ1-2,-,TGCAGTGCTAGTCCAGGTCATGGGTATGGCTACACCTTC,CSASPGHGYGYTF
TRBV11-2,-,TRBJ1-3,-,TGTGCCAGCAGCTTAGATAGCCTCAACACCATATATTTT,CASSLDSLNTIYF
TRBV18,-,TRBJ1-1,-,TGTGCCAGCTCACTGATAGAGAACACTGAAGCTTTCTTT,CASSLIENTEAFF
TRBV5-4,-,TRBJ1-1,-,TGTGCCACCAGTCCCTCCATGGTGAACACTGAAGCTTTCTTT,CATSPSMVNTEAFF
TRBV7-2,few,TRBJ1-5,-,TGTGCCAGCAGTACACAGTATAATCAGCCCCAGCATTTT,CASSTQYNQPQHF
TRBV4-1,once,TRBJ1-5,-,TGCGCCAGCAGCCACGCCGAGGGCAGCAATCAGCCCCAGCATTTT,CASSHAEGSNQPQHF
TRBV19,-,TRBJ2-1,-,TGTGCCAGTAGTAGATTATCGGACAGAAAGAATGAGCAGTTCTTC,CASSRLSDRKNEQFF
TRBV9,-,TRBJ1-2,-,TGTGCCAGCAGCGTAGGCCTAAGTCTAGGAGGAAAAGGCTACACCTTC,CASSVGLSLGGKGYTF
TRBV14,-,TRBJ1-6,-,TGTGCCAGCAAGACAGATGAAGGGAATAATTCACCCCTCCACTTT,CASKTDEGNNSPLHF
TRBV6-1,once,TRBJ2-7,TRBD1,TGTGCCAGCAGTGAAGGACAGGGGGCCGGCGAGCAGTACTTC,CASSEGQGAGEQYF
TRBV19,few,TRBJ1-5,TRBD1,TGTGCCAGCAACGACAGGGGAAGTCAGCCCCAGCATTTT,CASNDRGSQPQHF
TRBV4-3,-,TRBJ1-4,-,TGCGCCAGCAGCCAACGTTGGGGACTGGGTGAAAAACTGTTTTTT,CASSQRWGLGEKLFF
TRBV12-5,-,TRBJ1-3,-,TGTGCTAGTGGTTTCCCCCTTGAGGGACTGGGGACTGGAAACACCATATATTTT,CASGFPLEGLGTGNTIYF
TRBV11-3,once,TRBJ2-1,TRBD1,TGTGCCAGCAGCCACCCGGCAGGGGGCAATGAGCAGTTCTTC,CASSHPAGGNEQFF
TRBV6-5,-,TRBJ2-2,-,TGTGCCAGCAGTTACTCGATGCCCCTAGGGGAGCTGTTTTTT,CASSYSMPLGELFF
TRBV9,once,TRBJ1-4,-,TGTGCCAGCAGCGTGGGGGTTGATGGTGAAAAACTGTTTTTT,CASSVGVDGEKLFF
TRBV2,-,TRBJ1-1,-,TGTGCCAGCAGTGACAGGGCATTGGACACTGAAGCTTTCTTT,CASSDRALDTEAFF
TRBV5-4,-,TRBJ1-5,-,TGTGCCAGCAGCCTGGACATGAGCAATCAGCCCCAGCATTTT,CASSLDMSNQPQHF
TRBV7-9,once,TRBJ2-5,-,TGTGCCAGCAGCTCGGAGCTAGCGCTAGTCCAAGAGACCCAGTACTTC,CASSSELALVQETQYF
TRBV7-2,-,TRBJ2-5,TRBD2,TGTGCCAGCAGCTTTACCTTTAATGGGGGGGAAGAGACCCAGTACTTC,CASSFTFNGGEETQYF
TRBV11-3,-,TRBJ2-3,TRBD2,TGTGCCAGCAGCCGCCGAGCGGGGAACACAGATACGCAGTATTTT,CASSRRAGNTDTQYF
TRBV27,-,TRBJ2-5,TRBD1,TGTGCCACCCGTTGGGTGGGACAGCAGGAGACCCAGTACTTC,CATRWVGQQETQYF
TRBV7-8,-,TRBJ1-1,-,TGTGCCAGCAGCCGAGCCGGGAGGGAGACTGAAGCTTTCTTT,CASSRAGRETEAFF
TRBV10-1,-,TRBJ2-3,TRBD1,TGCGCCAGCAGTGAATACAGGGGAGCGGGCACAGATACGCAGTATTTT,CASSEYRGAGTDTQYF
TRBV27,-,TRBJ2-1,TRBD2,TGTGCCAGCAGCTCCACAGCGGGGGGGCTTAACGGGCAGTTCTTC,CASSSTAGGLNGQFF
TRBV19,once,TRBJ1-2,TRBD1,TGTGCCAGTAATAACCCGGGACAGGGGGGAGCAACCAACTATGGCTACACCTTC,CASNNPGQGGATNYGYTF
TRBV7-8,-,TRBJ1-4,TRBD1,TGTGCCAGCAGCTTAGCCGGAGGGACAGGGGGGAAAAAACTGTTTTTT,CASSLAGGTGGKKLFF
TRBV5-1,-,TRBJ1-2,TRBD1,TGCGCCAGCAGCTTGGAAGGACAGGGTAGTTATGGCTACACCTTC,CASSLEGQGSYGYTF
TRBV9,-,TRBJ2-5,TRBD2,TGTGCCAGCAGCGTAGGTGCTAGCGGGCCGCAAGAGACCCAGTACTTC,CASSVGASGPQETQYF
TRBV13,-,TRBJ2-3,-,TGTGCCAGCAGCCCACCCCGTGAGGGGGGGAGCCGTACGCAGTATTTT,CASSPPREGGSRTQYF
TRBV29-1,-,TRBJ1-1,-,TGCAGCGTTGTGAGGGATCGCACTGAAGCTTTCTTT,CSVVRDRTEAFF
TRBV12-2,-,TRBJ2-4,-,TGTGCAAGTCGCCCTAGCCCCCGAGACAGGGGGAAAAACATTCAGTACTTC,CASRPSPRDRGKNIQYF
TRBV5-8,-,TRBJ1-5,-,TGTGCCAGCAGCGGCCGTACGGGCAATCAGCCCCAGCATTTT,CASSGRTGNQPQHF
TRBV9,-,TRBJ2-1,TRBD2,TGTGCCAGCAGCGTAGTGGCGGGGGGTAACAATGAGCAGTTCTTC,CASSVVAGGNNEQFF